The 31 T cell receptor beta chains below come from one sample, sequenced in a study of monozygotic twins with inflammatory bowel disease. TCRdb re-called the 5' RACE reads, yielding one record per CDR3 amino acid sequence without DNA. This table holds 95,000 to 110,000 distinct CDR3 sequences. The specimen sequenced was blood. The receptor set was obtained from a human donor with ulcerative colitis or Crohn's disease, or a healthy co-twin of an affected twin (not recorded which).

This chain uses TRBV29-1 with TRBJ2-5; there is no DNA to check the TCRdb D call of TRBD1. Germline-derived CDR1 and CDR2 are SQVTM and ANQGSEA. This CDR3 has 11 residues. CDR3 residues: CSAGLGGTQYF.

The genes are TRBV5-1 and TRBJ2-3. The CDR3 runs 14 residues. Germline CDR1 SGHRS, CDR2 YFSETQ. CDR3 amino acids: CASSSPKNGDVQYF.

This chain joins TRBV7-2 and TRBJ2-5; the TCRdb call, TRBD1, lacks DNA for checking. The CDR3 extends over 15 amino acids. CDR1 is SGHTA and CDR2 is FQGNSA in the germline V gene. CDR3: CASSQTRQGGETQYF.

The chain couples TRBV6-5 to TRBJ2-7; checking the TCRdb D call of TRBD1 is not possible without DNA. This CDR3 region has 13 residues. Germline-derived CDR1 and CDR2 are MNHEY and SVGAGI. This chain's CDR3 is CATRDRGLYEQYF.

This chain connects TRBV12-3 or TRBV12-4 to TRBJ2-4. This CDR3 is built from 14 residues. CDR3 in amino acids: CASTRLTAKNIQYF.

The rearrangement uses TRBV12-3 or TRBV12-4 and TRBJ2-3; TCRdb gives TRBD1 as the D gene, but with no DNA this cannot be confirmed. The CDR3 contains 17 residues. The CDR3 sequence: CASRGVGVHSSGVTQYF.

The chain combines TRBV4-2 with TRBJ2-5; the D call of TRBD1 rests on TCRdb alone, since no DNA is present to check it. Germline V gene data show CDR1 as LGHNA and CDR2 as YNFKEQ. The CDR3 spans 14 residues. The CDR3 here is CASSGPGAQETQYF.

V is TRBV4-3 and J is TRBJ2-1; the D gene TCRdb calls, TRBD2, cannot be checked with no DNA. Germline V CDR1 and CDR2: LGHNA, YSLEER. The CDR3 consists of 15 residues. Here the CDR3 reads CASSRASGAMDEQFF.

This chain uses TRBV28 with TRBJ2-5; TCRdb reports TRBD1, a call that lacks DNA to check it against. From germline, CDR1 is MDHEN and CDR2 SYDVKM. The CDR3 is 15 residues long. CDR3 residues: CASSLLGRGKETQYF.

The chain uses TRBV12-3 or TRBV12-4 and TRBJ2-1; the D call from TCRdb, TRBD1, cannot be confirmed without DNA. The CDR3 runs to 12 residues. Here the CDR3 reads CASSLSDPGRFF.

The V call is TRBV27, the J call TRBJ2-7. This CDR3 comprises 13 residues. Germline V gene lookup returns CDR1 MNHEY and CDR2 SMNVEV (reference sequence). The CDR3 spells CASANPSSYEQYF.

This chain uses TRBV30 with TRBJ1-1; TCRdb designates TRBD1, a call that cannot be tested without DNA. The CDR3 covers 11 residues. Looked up from germline, CDR1 is GTSNPN and CDR2 is SVGIG (reference sequence). The CDR3 region is CAFPIGTEAFF.

This sequence joins TRBV5-1 and TRBJ2-5; TCRdb names TRBD1, which stays unverified in the absence of DNA. This CDR3 region has 15 residues. Germline loops: CDR1 SGHRS, CDR2 YFSETQ. The CDR3: CASSLDRGREETQYF.

The gene calls are TRBV20-1 and TRBJ2-2; the D call of TRBD2 rests on TCRdb alone, since no DNA is present to check it. This CDR3 spans 14 amino acids. Germline CDR1 is DFQATT and CDR2 is SNEGSKA (reference sequence). The CDR3 region is CSARVVSGAGSLFF.

J is TRBJ1-5 and V is TRBV25-1. CDR1 MGHDK and CDR2 SYGVNS come from the germline V gene. The length of the CDR3 is 15 residues. CDR3 in amino acids: CASQRGGYSNQPQHF.

The rearrangement joins TRBV30 to TRBJ2-1; the TCRdb D gene call, TRBD2, has no DNA to confirm it. Per germline, CDR1 GTSNPN and CDR2 SVGIG (reference sequence). The CDR3 is made up of 13 amino acids. The CDR3 sequence is CAWSVGRYNEQFF.

The chain employs TRBV29-1 and TRBJ2-7. The CDR3 length is 13 residues. CDR1 is SQVTM, CDR2 ANQGSEA, per germline. The CDR3 loop reads CSVVEQRPYEQYF.

This chain links TRBV5-1 with TRBJ2-4; TCRdb picks TRBD1, but there is no DNA to check that call. The CDR3 is 15 amino acids. Germline V gene lookup returns CDR1 SGHRS and CDR2 YFSETQ. CDR3 amino acids: CASSLASGGRNIQYF.

The chain has TRBV20-1 and TRBJ2-3; TCRdb lists TRBD2, though no DNA is available to test this call. Germline loops: CDR1 DFQATT, CDR2 SNEGSKA (reference sequence). CDR3 size: 19 residues. CDR3 amino acids: CSATQTSGGRYEGTDTQYF.

V gene TRBV20-1 combines with J gene TRBJ2-7. This CDR3 has 12 residues. CDR1 is DFQATT and CDR2 is SNEGSKA in the germline V gene (reference sequence). This CDR3 is CSAERGSYEQYF.

The chain recombines TRBV5-5 with TRBJ1-2; TCRdb reports TRBD1, a call that lacks DNA to check it against. Germline CDR1 SGHKS, CDR2 YYEKEE (reference sequence). The CDR3 is 15 residues long. The CDR3 loop is CASSKTRGGFDGYTF.

Here the CDR3 reads CSVEDRQGAYF. This sequence joins TRBV29-1 and TRBJ2-7; TCRdb's assignment of TRBD1 cannot be checked, as there is no DNA. The CDR3 contains 11 residues. Per the germline V gene, CDR1 is SQVTM and CDR2 is ANQGSEA.

This chain connects TRBV5-1 to TRBJ2-2. The germline gives CDR1 SGHRS, CDR2 YFSETQ. The CDR3 is 16 amino acids. The chain's CDR3 is CASSLAPRPNTGELFF. Full variable domain (remainder filled in from reference TRBV5-1 and TRBJ2-2): KAGVTQTPRYLIKTRGQQVTLSCSPISGHRSVSWYQQTPGQGLQFLFEYFSETQRNKGNFPGRFSGRQFSNSRSEMNVSTLELGDSALYLCASSLAPRPNTGELFFGEGSRLTVL.

The chain recombines TRBV4-2 with TRBJ2-7. Germline V lookup: CDR1 LGHNA, CDR2 YNFKEQ. This CDR3 has 15 amino acids. CDR3 loop: CASSLHPEGPYEQYF.

The chain couples TRBV10-2 to TRBJ1-3. The CDR3 runs 14 residues. CDR1 is WSHSY, CDR2 SAAADI, per germline. CDR3 loop: CTSGQAGSGNTIYF.

This chain connects TRBV7-2 to TRBJ2-1; TCRdb reports TRBD2, a call that lacks DNA to check it against. Germline V gives CDR1 SGHTA, CDR2 FQGNSA. There are 15 residues in the CDR3. The CDR3 loop is CASSLLAKGLDEQFF.

The rearrangement links TRBV13 to TRBJ2-2; the TCRdb call, TRBD1, lacks DNA for checking. This CDR3 region has 18 residues. Germline values: CDR1 PRHDT, CDR2 FYEKMQ (reference sequence). The CDR3 loop reads CASSKSKTGVRDTGELFF.

The chain uses TRBV6-5 and TRBJ2-7; the D call of TRBD2 rests on TCRdb alone, since no DNA is present to check it. The V gene's germline CDR1 is MNHEY and CDR2 SVGAGI. The CDR3 covers 17 residues. The CDR3 region is CASSYSWAGIVNYEQYF.

J is TRBJ2-7 and V is TRBV6-5; TCRdb's D call of TRBD2 is untestable without DNA. The CDR3 loop spans 15 amino acids. Germline CDR1 reads MNHEY; CDR2 reads SVGAGI. CDR3 residues: CASSYGLAGGYEQYF.

The CDR3 sequence is CSVGTRDRDFGYYGYTF. The chain joins TRBV29-1 to TRBJ1-2; the TRBD1 assignment by TCRdb is unverifiable without DNA. Germline V lookup: CDR1 SQVTM, CDR2 ANQGSEA. The CDR3 consists of 17 residues.

The gene calls are TRBV6-2 or TRBV6-3 and TRBJ1-5. The CDR3 runs to 13 residues. The germline gives CDR1 MNHEY, CDR2 SVGEGT. The CDR3 region is CASSDRGGQPQHF.